This T cell receptor (beta chain) was found in a study of cytomegalovirus exposure and HLA in healthy donors. Sequenced by immunoSEQ multiplex PCR; TCRdb stores in-frame clones only, minus some. The sample carries 200,000 or so clones, roughly 80% recorded once. Findings and limits, study-wide: Subsequent analysis found a tendency for first-cohort TCR clusters to co-occur within the 120 or so validation repertoires. Reported results showed that the classifier diagnosed cytomegalovirus status with high specificity and sensitivity.

In the case of this clone: The target antigen is unknown.

Germline CDR1 and CDR2: MNHNY and SVGAGI (reference sequence). The V end was cut by 2 bases, the J end by 6 bases, with 11 bases between. The CDR3 has 13 amino acids. The sequencing input was PBMCs. The chain links TRBV6-6 to TRBJ2-7, with D possibly matching TRBD2 (7 bases). This TCR came from a man between 18 and 29 years old in good health and CMV-seropositive. The CDR3 sequence is CASSYRGAREQYF. The CDR3 nucleotides read TGTGCCAGCAGTTACCGGGGGGCTCGCGAGCAGTACTTC.